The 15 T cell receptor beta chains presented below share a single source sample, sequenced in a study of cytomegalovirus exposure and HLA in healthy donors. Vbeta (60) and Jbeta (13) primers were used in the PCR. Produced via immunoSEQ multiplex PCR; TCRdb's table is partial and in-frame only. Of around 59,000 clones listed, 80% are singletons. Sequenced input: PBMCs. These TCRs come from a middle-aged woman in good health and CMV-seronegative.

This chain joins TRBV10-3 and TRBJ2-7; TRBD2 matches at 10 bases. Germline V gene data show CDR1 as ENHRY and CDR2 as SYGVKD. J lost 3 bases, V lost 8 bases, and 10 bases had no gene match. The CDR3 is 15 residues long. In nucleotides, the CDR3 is TGTGCCATCTCTGGGGGGACTAGCGCGAGCTACGAGCAGTACTTC. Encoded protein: CAISGGTSASYEQYF.

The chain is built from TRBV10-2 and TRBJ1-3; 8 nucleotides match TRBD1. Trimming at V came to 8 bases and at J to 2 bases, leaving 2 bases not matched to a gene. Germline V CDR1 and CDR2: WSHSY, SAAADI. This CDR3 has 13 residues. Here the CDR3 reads CASQDRAGNTIYF. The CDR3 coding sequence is TGCGCCAGCCAGGACAGGGCTGGAAACACCATATATTTT.

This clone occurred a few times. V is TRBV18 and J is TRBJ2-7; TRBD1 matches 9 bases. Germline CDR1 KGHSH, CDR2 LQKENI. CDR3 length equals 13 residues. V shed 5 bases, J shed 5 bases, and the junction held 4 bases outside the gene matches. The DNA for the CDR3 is TGTGCCAGCTCAACCGGGACAGGGAACGAGCAGTACTTC. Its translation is CASSTGTGNEQYF.

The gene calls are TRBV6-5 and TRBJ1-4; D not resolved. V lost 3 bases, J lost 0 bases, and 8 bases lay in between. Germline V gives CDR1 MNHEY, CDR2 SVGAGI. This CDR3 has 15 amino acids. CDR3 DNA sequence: TGTGCCAGCAGTTATTCCGGGACAACTAATGAAAAACTGTTTTTT. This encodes CASSYSGTTNEKLFF.

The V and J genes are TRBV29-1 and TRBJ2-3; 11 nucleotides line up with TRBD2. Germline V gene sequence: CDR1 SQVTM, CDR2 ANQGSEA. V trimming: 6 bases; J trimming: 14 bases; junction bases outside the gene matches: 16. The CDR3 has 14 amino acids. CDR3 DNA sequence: TGCAGCGTCCAAACTAGCGGGAGTATCGGGGCTCCGTATTTT. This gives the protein CSVQTSGSIGAPYF.

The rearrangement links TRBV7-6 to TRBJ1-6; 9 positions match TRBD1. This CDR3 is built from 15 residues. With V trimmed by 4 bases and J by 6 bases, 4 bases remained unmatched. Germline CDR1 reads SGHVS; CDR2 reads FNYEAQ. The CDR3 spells CASSYLGQGNSPLHF. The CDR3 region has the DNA TGTGCCAGCAGCTACCTGGGACAGGGTAATTCACCCCTCCACTTT.

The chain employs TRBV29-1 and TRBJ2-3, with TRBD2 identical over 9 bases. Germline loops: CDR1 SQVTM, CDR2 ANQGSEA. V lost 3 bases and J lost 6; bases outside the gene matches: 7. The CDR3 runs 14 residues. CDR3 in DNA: TGCAGCGTTGACCTAGCGGGACCGCGGGATACGCAGTATTTT. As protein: CSVDLAGPRDTQYF.

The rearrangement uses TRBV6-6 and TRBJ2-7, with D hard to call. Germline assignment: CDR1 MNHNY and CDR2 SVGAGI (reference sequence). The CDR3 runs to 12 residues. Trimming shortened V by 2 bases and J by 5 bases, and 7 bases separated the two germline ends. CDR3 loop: CASSYGTHEQYF. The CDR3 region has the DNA TGTGCCAGCAGTTACGGCACCCACGAGCAGTACTTC.

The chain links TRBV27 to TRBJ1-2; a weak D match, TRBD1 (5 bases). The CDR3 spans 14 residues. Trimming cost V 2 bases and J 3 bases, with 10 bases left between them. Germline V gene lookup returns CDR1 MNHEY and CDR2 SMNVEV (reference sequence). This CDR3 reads CASSLRGVDYGYTF. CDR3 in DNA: TGTGCCAGCAGTTTACGGGGGGTGGACTATGGCTACACCTTC.

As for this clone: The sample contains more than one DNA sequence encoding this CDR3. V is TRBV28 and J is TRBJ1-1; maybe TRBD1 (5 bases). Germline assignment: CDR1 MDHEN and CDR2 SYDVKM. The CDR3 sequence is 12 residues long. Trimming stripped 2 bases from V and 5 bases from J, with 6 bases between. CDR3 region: CASSLAGTEAFF. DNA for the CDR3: TGTGCCAGCAGTTTAGCAGGGACTGAAGCTTTCTTT.

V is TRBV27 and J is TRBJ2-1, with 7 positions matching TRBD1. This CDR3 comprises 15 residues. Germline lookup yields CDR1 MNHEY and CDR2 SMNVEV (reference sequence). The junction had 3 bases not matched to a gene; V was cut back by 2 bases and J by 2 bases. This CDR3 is CASSLGQAPYNEQFF. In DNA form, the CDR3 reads TGTGCCAGCAGTTTAGGACAGGCTCCCTACAATGAGCAGTTCTTC.

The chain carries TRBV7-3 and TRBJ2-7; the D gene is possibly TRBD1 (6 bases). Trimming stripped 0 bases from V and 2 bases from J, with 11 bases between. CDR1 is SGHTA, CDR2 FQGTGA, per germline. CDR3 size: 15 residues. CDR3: CASSLTGGETYEQYF. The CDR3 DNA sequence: TGTGCCAGCAGCTTAACAGGGGGAGAAACCTACGAGCAGTACTTC.

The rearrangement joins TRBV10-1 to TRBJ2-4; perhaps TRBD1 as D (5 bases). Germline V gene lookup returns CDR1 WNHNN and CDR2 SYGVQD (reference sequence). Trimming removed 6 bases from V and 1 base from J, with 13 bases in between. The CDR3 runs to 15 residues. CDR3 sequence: CASSPGCLAKNIQYF. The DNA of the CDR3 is TGCGCCAGCAGCCCAGGGTGTCTCGCCAAAAACATTCAGTACTTC.

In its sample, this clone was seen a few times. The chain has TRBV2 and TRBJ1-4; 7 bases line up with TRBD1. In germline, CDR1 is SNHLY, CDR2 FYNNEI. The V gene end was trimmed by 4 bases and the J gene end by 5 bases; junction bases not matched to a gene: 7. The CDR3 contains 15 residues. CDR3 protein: CASSVTGARNEKLFF. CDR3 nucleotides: TGTGCCAGCAGTGTTACAGGGGCGAGAAATGAAAAACTGTTTTTT. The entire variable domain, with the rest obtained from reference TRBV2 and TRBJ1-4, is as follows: EPEVTQTPSHQVTQMGQEVILRCVPISNHLYFYWYRQILGQKVEFLVSFYNNEISEKSEIFDDQFSVERPDGSNFTLKIRSTKLEDSAMYFCASSVTGARNEKLFFGSGTQLSVL.

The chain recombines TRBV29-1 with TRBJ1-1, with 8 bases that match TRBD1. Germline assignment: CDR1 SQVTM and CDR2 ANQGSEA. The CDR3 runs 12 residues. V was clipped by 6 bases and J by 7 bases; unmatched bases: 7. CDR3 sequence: CSVTGVRSEAFF. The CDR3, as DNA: TGCAGCGTGACAGGGGTTCGTAGTGAAGCTTTCTTT.